The clone carrying this TCR beta chain showed up just a few times. Here immunoSEQ multiplex PCR was the method, and the copy in TCRdb shows in-frame clones only, minus some. This table holds about 290,000 clones, 89% found once. Per the germline V gene, CDR1 is SGDLS and CDR2 is YYNGEE. Trimming pared 0 bases from V and 4 bases from J, leaving 20 bases between. The CDR3 totals 18 residues. This record comes from a study of blood T cell repertoires in COVID-19. Cohorts were based on clinical histories the participants reported. Recovered participants had two consecutive negative NP/OP PCR tests, healthcare professional clearance, or symptom resolution.

Sequencing was done on a sample of PBMCs or T cells enriched from blood (not recorded which). This chain links TRBV9 with TRBJ2-1; D perhaps matches TRBD2 (5 bases). This sequence was found in a woman aged 40 to 50 who had recovered from COVID-19. This CDR3 reads CASSVGGGQGLAYNEQFF. CDR3 coding DNA: TGTGCCAGCAGCGTAGGCGGTGGGCAAGGGCTAGCATACAATGAGCAGTTCTTC.